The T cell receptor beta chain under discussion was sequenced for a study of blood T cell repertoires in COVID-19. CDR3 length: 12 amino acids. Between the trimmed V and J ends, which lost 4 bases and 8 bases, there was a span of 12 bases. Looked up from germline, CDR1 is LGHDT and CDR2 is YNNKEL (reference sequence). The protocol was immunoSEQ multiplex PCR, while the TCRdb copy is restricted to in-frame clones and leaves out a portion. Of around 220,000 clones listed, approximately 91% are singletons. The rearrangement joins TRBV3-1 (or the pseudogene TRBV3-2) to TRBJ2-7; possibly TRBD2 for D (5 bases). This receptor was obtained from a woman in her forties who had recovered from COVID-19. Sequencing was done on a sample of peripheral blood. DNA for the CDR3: TGTGCCAGCAGCCCCGGGTGGGAGAAGCAGTACTTC. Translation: CASSPGWEKQYF.